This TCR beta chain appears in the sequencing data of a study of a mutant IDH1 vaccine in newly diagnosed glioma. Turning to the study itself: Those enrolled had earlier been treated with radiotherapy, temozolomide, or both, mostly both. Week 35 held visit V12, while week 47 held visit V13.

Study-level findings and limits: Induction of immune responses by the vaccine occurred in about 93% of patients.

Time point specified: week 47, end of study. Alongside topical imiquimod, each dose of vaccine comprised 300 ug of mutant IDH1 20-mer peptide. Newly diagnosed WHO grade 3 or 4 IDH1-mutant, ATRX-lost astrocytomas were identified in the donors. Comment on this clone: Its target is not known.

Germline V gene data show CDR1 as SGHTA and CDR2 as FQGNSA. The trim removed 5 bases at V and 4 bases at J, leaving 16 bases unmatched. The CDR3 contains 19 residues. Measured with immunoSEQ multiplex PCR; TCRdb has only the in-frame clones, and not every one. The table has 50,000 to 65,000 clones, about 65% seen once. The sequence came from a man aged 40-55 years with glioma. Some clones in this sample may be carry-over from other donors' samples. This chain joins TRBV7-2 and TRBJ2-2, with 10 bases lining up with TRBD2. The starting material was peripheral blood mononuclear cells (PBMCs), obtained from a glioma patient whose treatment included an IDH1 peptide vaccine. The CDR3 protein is CASSLKAGGPTGSTGELFF. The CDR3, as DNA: TGTGCCAGCAGCCTAAAAGCGGGGGGGCCTACTGGTAGCACCGGGGAGCTGTTTTTT.